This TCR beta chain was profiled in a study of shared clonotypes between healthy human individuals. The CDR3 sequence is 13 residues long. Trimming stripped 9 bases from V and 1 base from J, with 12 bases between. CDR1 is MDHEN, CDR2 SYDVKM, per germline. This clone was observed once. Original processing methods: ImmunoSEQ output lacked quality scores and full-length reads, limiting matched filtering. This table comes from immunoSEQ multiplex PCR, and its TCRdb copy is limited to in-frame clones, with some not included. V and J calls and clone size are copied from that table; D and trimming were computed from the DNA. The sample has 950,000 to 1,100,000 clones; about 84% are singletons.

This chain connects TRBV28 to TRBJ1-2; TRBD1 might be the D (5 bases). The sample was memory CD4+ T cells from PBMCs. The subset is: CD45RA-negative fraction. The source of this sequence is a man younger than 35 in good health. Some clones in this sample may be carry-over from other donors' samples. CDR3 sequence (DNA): TGTGCCAGTAGGGACGCGTTTAACTATGGCTACACCTTC. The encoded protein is CASRDAFNYGYTF.